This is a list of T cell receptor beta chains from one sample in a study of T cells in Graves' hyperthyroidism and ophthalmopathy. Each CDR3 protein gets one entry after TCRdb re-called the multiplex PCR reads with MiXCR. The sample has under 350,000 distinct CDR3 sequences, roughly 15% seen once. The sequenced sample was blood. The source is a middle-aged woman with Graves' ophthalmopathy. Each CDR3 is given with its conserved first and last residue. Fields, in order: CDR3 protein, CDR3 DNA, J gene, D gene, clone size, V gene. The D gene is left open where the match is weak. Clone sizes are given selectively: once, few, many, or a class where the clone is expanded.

CDR3 protein: CASNTRRETQYF
CDR3 DNA: TGTGCCAGCAACACAAGACGAGAGACCCAGTACTTC
J gene: TRBJ2-5
D gene: -
clone size: -
V gene: TRBV2

CDR3 protein: CASSERPTDEKLFF
CDR3 DNA: TGTGCCAGCAGCGAACGGCCAACCGATGAAAAACTGTTTTTT
J gene: TRBJ1-4
D gene: -
clone size: many
V gene: TRBV7-6

CDR3 protein: CASSYLRGQGREKLFF
CDR3 DNA: TGTGCCAGCAGTTACCTACGGGGACAGGGACGGGAAAAACTGTTTTTT
J gene: TRBJ1-4
D gene: TRBD1
clone size: many
V gene: TRBV6-5

CDR3 protein: CASSYPGGISGNTIYF
CDR3 DNA: TGTGCCAGCAGTTACCCCGGAGGGATCTCTGGAAACACCATATATTTT
J gene: TRBJ1-3
D gene: -
clone size: few
V gene: TRBV6-2/TRBV6-3

CDR3 protein: CASSEEAGGQETQYF
CDR3 DNA: TGTGCCAGCAGTGAAGAGGCAGGGGGCCAAGAGACCCAGTACTTC
J gene: TRBJ2-5
D gene: TRBD1
clone size: many
V gene: TRBV6-1

CDR3 protein: CASSAPRTGSYEQFF
CDR3 DNA: TGTGCCAGCAGTGCACCAAGGACAGGGTCCTACGAGCAGTTCTTC
J gene: TRBJ2-1
D gene: TRBD1
clone size: -
V gene: TRBV6-1

CDR3 protein: CATSNTQGAVDTQYF
CDR3 DNA: TGTGCCACCAGCAATACTCAGGGGGCGGTAGATACGCAGTATTTT
J gene: TRBJ2-3
D gene: TRBD1
clone size: many
V gene: TRBV15

CDR3 protein: CASSIKGRSPLHF
CDR3 DNA: TGTGCCAGTAGTATTAAAGGCCGGTCACCCCTCCACTTT
J gene: TRBJ1-6
D gene: -
clone size: -
V gene: TRBV19

CDR3 protein: CSARDPRGAKNIQYF
CDR3 DNA: TGCAGTGCTAGAGATCCCCGGGGAGCCAAAAACATTCAGTACTTC
J gene: TRBJ2-4
D gene: -
clone size: -
V gene: TRBV20-1

CDR3 protein: CASSQDWDRTLNTEAFF
CDR3 DNA: TGTGCCAGCAGCCAAGATTGGGACAGAACATTGAACACTGAAGCTTTCTTT
J gene: TRBJ1-1
D gene: TRBD1
clone size: -
V gene: TRBV3-1

CDR3 protein: CASTGTGGVLNEQFF
CDR3 DNA: TGTGCCAGCACCGGGACAGGGGGAGTATTAAATGAGCAGTTCTTC
J gene: TRBJ2-1
D gene: TRBD1
clone size: many
V gene: TRBV2

CDR3 protein: CASSKIEGDTQYF
CDR3 DNA: TGTGCCAGCAGTAAGATAGAGGGAGATACGCAGTATTTT
J gene: TRBJ2-3
D gene: -
clone size: few
V gene: TRBV6-1

CDR3 protein: CASSIRGASGRAEVVEQYF
CDR3 DNA: TGTGCCAGTAGTATACGAGGGGCTAGCGGGAGGGCCGAGGTCGTCGAGCAGTACTTC
J gene: TRBJ2-7
D gene: TRBD2
clone size: -
V gene: TRBV19

CDR3 protein: CASSIRLSKSRSGELFF
CDR3 DNA: TGTGCCAGCAGTATCCGACTGTCTAAAAGTCGATCCGGGGAGCTGTTTTTT
J gene: TRBJ2-2
D gene: -
clone size: many
V gene: TRBV28

CDR3 protein: CASSPPSRGETQYF
CDR3 DNA: TGTGCCAGCAGTCCCCCCAGCAGGGGAGAGACCCAGTACTTC
J gene: TRBJ2-5
D gene: -
clone size: many
V gene: TRBV2

CDR3 protein: CASSLSLGCGGSYEQYF
CDR3 DNA: TGTGCCAGCAGTTTATCTCTCGGCTGCGGAGGCTCCTACGAGCAGTACTTC
J gene: TRBJ2-7
D gene: -
clone size: many
V gene: TRBV27

CDR3 protein: CASSTWTATTNYGYTF
CDR3 DNA: TGTGCCAGCAGCACTTGGACAGCCACAACTAACTATGGCTACACCTTC
J gene: TRBJ1-2
D gene: -
clone size: -
V gene: TRBV9

CDR3 protein: CASSPRLDPTEAFF
CDR3 DNA: TGTGCCAGCTCACCACGGTTAGACCCCACTGAAGCTTTCTTT
J gene: TRBJ1-1
D gene: -
clone size: few
V gene: TRBV18

CDR3 protein: CASSTGTKSGANVLTF
CDR3 DNA: TGTGCCAGCAGCACCGGGACAAAATCTGGGGCCAACGTCCTGACTTTC
J gene: TRBJ2-6
D gene: -
clone size: once
V gene: TRBV5-5

CDR3 protein: CASRGTSGAFEQFF
CDR3 DNA: TGTGCCAGCAGGGGGACTAGCGGGGCGTTTGAGCAGTTCTTC
J gene: TRBJ2-1
D gene: TRBD2
clone size: many
V gene: TRBV2

CDR3 protein: CASGERNEQFF
CDR3 DNA: TGTGCCAGCGGGGAGAGAAATGAGCAGTTCTTC
J gene: TRBJ2-1
D gene: -
clone size: -
V gene: TRBV19

CDR3 protein: CASSPIKAKNIQYF
CDR3 DNA: TGTGCCAGCAGCCCAATCAAGGCCAAAAACATTCAGTACTTC
J gene: TRBJ2-4
D gene: -
clone size: many
V gene: TRBV7-2

CDR3 protein: CASSFGRVTGELFF
CDR3 DNA: TGTGCCAGCAGCTTTGGACGGGTCACCGGGGAGCTGTTTTTT
J gene: TRBJ2-2
D gene: -
clone size: -
V gene: TRBV5-4

CDR3 protein: CASSNPDRGNYGYTF
CDR3 DNA: TGCGCCAGCAGCAATCCGGACAGGGGGAACTATGGCTACACCTTC
J gene: TRBJ1-2
D gene: TRBD1
clone size: many
V gene: TRBV5-1

CDR3 protein: CAIKGPGYGYTF
CDR3 DNA: TGTGCCATAAAGGGCCCCGGCTATGGCTACACCTTC
J gene: TRBJ1-2
D gene: -
clone size: many
V gene: TRBV6-1

CDR3 protein: CASQWSTDTQYF
CDR3 DNA: TGTGCTAGTCAATGGAGCACAGATACGCAGTATTTT
J gene: TRBJ2-3
D gene: -
clone size: -
V gene: TRBV12-5

CDR3 protein: CASAEGGLYGYTF
CDR3 DNA: TGCGCCAGCGCCGAAGGAGGCCTCTATGGCTACACCTTC
J gene: TRBJ1-2
D gene: -
clone size: -
V gene: TRBV10-2

CDR3 protein: CASSERRGPNEKLFF
CDR3 DNA: TGTGCCAGCAGTGAACGTAGGGGACCCAATGAAAAACTGTTTTTT
J gene: TRBJ1-4
D gene: -
clone size: many
V gene: TRBV2

CDR3 protein: CASGPTGDGYTF
CDR3 DNA: TGTGCCAGCGGCCCGACAGGGGATGGCTACACCTTC
J gene: TRBJ1-2
D gene: TRBD1
clone size: -
V gene: TRBV3-1

CDR3 protein: CASSRRRGYDYGYTF
CDR3 DNA: TGTGCCAGCAGCCGCCGAAGGGGGTATGACTATGGCTACACCTTC
J gene: TRBJ1-2
D gene: -
clone size: many
V gene: TRBV5-6

CDR3 protein: CASSPGQTSGANVLTF
CDR3 DNA: TGTGCCAGCAGTCCCGGACAGACCTCTGGGGCCAACGTCCTGACTTTC
J gene: TRBJ2-6
D gene: -
clone size: many
V gene: TRBV27

CDR3 protein: CAWSASSFYEQYF
CDR3 DNA: TGTGCCTGGAGTGCGTCATCCTTCTACGAGCAGTACTTC
J gene: TRBJ2-7
D gene: -
clone size: few
V gene: TRBV30

CDR3 protein: CASSSRGGRAPNEQFF
CDR3 DNA: TGTGCCAGTAGTTCCCGTGGCGGGAGGGCCCCCAATGAGCAGTTCTTC
J gene: TRBJ2-1
D gene: TRBD2
clone size: few
V gene: TRBV19

CDR3 protein: CASSPPGGIYEQYF
CDR3 DNA: TGTGCCAGCAGCCCCCCGGGGGGCATCTACGAGCAGTACTTC
J gene: TRBJ2-7
D gene: -
clone size: few
V gene: TRBV7-2

CDR3 protein: CASRGTGKGGKYF
CDR3 DNA: TGTGCCAGCAGGGGAACAGGGAAAGGTGGGAAGTACTTC
J gene: TRBJ2-5
D gene: -
clone size: many
V gene: TRBV6-1

CDR3 protein: CASTARPLNYNEQFF
CDR3 DNA: TGTGCCAGTACGGCCCGGCCTCTCAACTACAATGAGCAGTTCTTC
J gene: TRBJ2-1
D gene: -
clone size: many
V gene: TRBV19

CDR3 protein: CASSRQTPQYNEQFF
CDR3 DNA: TGTGCCAGCAGCCGCCAGACGCCCCAATACAATGAGCAGTTCTTC
J gene: TRBJ2-1
D gene: -
clone size: few
V gene: TRBV14

CDR3 protein: CASSIPSSYNERFF
CDR3 DNA: TGTGCCAGTAGTATCCCTAGCTCCTACAATGAGCGGTTCTTC
J gene: TRBJ2-1
D gene: -
clone size: -
V gene: TRBV19

CDR3 protein: CASSPGQPQHF
CDR3 DNA: TGTGCCAGCAGCCCAGGACAGCCCCAGCATTTT
J gene: TRBJ1-5
D gene: -
clone size: -
V gene: TRBV5-5

CDR3 protein: CASRQQGLDEQYF
CDR3 DNA: TGTGCCAGCAGGCAACAGGGTTTGGACGAGCAGTACTTC
J gene: TRBJ2-7
D gene: -
clone size: -
V gene: TRBV28

CDR3 protein: CASSPPEGREQYF
CDR3 DNA: TGTGCCAGCAGCCCCCCCGAAGGGCGCGAGCAGTACTTC
J gene: TRBJ2-7
D gene: -
clone size: many
V gene: TRBV9

CDR3 protein: CASSQRGRGEKLFF
CDR3 DNA: TGTGCCAGCAGTCAGAGGGGTAGGGGGGAAAAACTGTTTTTT
J gene: TRBJ1-4
D gene: -
clone size: many
V gene: TRBV12-3/TRBV12-4

CDR3 protein: CAWSQDGDTGELFF
CDR3 DNA: TGTGCCTGGAGTCAGGACGGCGACACCGGGGAGCTGTTTTTT
J gene: TRBJ2-2
D gene: -
clone size: -
V gene: TRBV30

CDR3 protein: CAWSVKTGVGSSPLHF
CDR3 DNA: TGTGCCTGGAGTGTAAAGACCGGGGTTGGGAGTTCACCCCTCCACTTT
J gene: TRBJ1-6
D gene: -
clone size: few
V gene: TRBV30

CDR3 protein: CAWSFSSGNTIYF
CDR3 DNA: TGTGCCTGGAGTTTTTCCTCTGGAAACACCATATATTTT
J gene: TRBJ1-3
D gene: -
clone size: few
V gene: TRBV30

CDR3 protein: CASSLINQPQHF
CDR3 DNA: TGTGCCAGCAGTTTGATCAATCAGCCCCAGCATTTT
J gene: TRBJ1-5
D gene: -
clone size: many
V gene: TRBV28

CDR3 protein: CASSLATGVEQYF
CDR3 DNA: TGTGCCAGCAGCTTAGCGACAGGGGTCGAGCAGTACTTC
J gene: TRBJ2-7
D gene: TRBD1
clone size: many
V gene: TRBV7-9

CDR3 protein: CASSYVQGGQPQHF
CDR3 DNA: TGTGCCAGCAGTTACGTCCAGGGCGGGCAGCCCCAGCATTTT
J gene: TRBJ1-5
D gene: -
clone size: many
V gene: TRBV6-5

CDR3 protein: CASSEGGNPTDTQYF
CDR3 DNA: TGTGCCAGCAGCGAAGGAGGGAACCCCACAGATACGCAGTATTTT
J gene: TRBJ2-3
D gene: -
clone size: few
V gene: TRBV13

CDR3 protein: CASSSRTSGRHSYEQYF
CDR3 DNA: TGTGCCAGCAGCTCTCGGACTAGCGGGAGACATTCCTACGAGCAGTACTTC
J gene: TRBJ2-7
D gene: TRBD2
clone size: many
V gene: TRBV7-9